This TCR beta chain was documented in a study of control samples from healthy donors and cancer patients (dated by TCRdb to the early 2020s). V loses 0 bases of germline sequence and J loses 1 base, and the interval between the two ends is 9 bases. According to the germline V gene (reference sequence), CDR1 reads SEHNR and CDR2 reads FQNEAQ. There are 15 amino acids in the CDR3, from cysteine to phenylalanine inclusive. Of all the DNA, just the CDR3 is kept, 45 bases in frame from base 1. The library was generated by the immunoSEQ multiplex PCR assay. This immuneACCESS table, as held by TCRdb, lists in-frame sequences with V and J called but not all clones. Of the missing ones, under half trace to an unresolved V gene in checked studies; the others have no known cause. The sample table holds roughly 150,000 clones, of which roughly 92% were seen once. 2% to 2.5% of the sample rests with the top ten.

Regarding this clone: What this receptor recognizes is not known. There are no base qualities to consult, and no much larger clone falls within one base.

The clonotype comes from a man aged 45-60 years in good health. In this chain, TRBV7-9 is recombined with TRBJ2-5; TRBD2 is perhaps the D gene, given 5 matching bases. The sample was blood. For the CDR3, the sequence is CASSLAEALQETQYF. Here is the DNA: TGTGCCAGCAGCTTAGCGGAGGCTCTCCAAGAGACCCAGTACTTC.